This paragraph reports one T cell receptor (beta chain). Its antigen is not identified. This specimen comes from a study of T cell responses to AZD1222 COVID-19 vaccine. Study outcomes and limitations: Reportedly, nearly half of unique spike TCRs recognized epitopes outside B.1.351/B.1.1.7 mutations.

Produced via immunoSEQ multiplex PCR; TCRdb's table is partial and in-frame only. This table has over 100,000 clones, around 94% appearing once. V was clipped by 5 bases and J by 7 bases; unmatched bases: 2. Germline-derived CDR1 and CDR2 are DFQATT and SNEGSKA (reference sequence). The CDR3 has 11 residues. The starting material was peripheral blood, obtained on day 0 of AZD1222 vaccination. The gene calls are TRBV20-1 and TRBJ2-1, with 7 bases lining up with TRBD2. This clonotype originated in an adult in good health. CDR3 DNA: TGCAGTGCTGCGGGAGCGAATGAGCAGTTCTTC. Protein: CSAAGANEQFF.